Listed here is a single T cell receptor beta chain. The data derive from a study of shared clonotypes between healthy human individuals. The repertoire was sequenced with immunoSEQ multiplex PCR; TCRdb's copy has only in-frame clones and lacks some. The sample holds millions of clones, 85% to 95% seen once. The sequencing sample was made of naive CD4+ T cells sorted from blood. The subset: CD45RA+ positively selected. This receptor was taken from a man younger than 30 in good health.

The CDR3 nucleotides are TGTGCAAGTCGCCGAATATATGACAGGGGCACTGAAGCTTTCTTT. Its translation is CASRRIYDRGTEAFF. J is TRBJ1-1 and V is TRBV12-2; no DNA check was done on the table's D call, TRBD1. TRBV12-2 is reported as a pseudogene. CDR3 length equals 15 residues.